This T cell receptor beta chain was profiled in a study of regulatory T cells in long-lasting Graves disease. Study-wide background: Less than 3 months of antithyroid drugs had been taken by newly diagnosed Graves' patients.

The V gene end was trimmed by 5 bases and the J gene end by 5 bases; junction bases not matched to a gene: 11. CDR3 size: 15 residues. Per the germline V gene, CDR1 is SEHNR and CDR2 is FQNEAQ (reference sequence). Many counts were recorded for this clonotype. Antigen: not known. Time point: newly diagnosed GD, antithyroid drugs for less than 3 months. RNA from PBMCs was the source of the TCR library. General study points: Persistent disease was characterized by preferential usage of TRBV28, TRBJ1-2 and TRBJ2-5.

Building the TCR beta libraries relied on iRepertoire HTBI primers, and CDR3 regions underwent Arm-PCR. One entry per CDR3 protein results from TCRdb running MiXCR on the multiplex PCR reads. The table records just over 600,000 distinct CDR3 sequences, about 16% of them present only once. A further study also used this sample, focusing on T cells in Graves' hyperthyroidism and ophthalmopathy. From that paper: Using the HTBI primer set, a first-round RT-PCR was run on the TCR CDR3.

The source of this sequence is a woman aged 30 to 39 with Graves disease. The sequences come from peripheral blood mononuclear cells (PBMCs), collected at new diagnosis, from a patient treated with antithyroid drugs. The genes are TRBV7-9 and TRBJ2-7; the match to TRBD2 covers 8 bases. The CDR3 DNA reads as TGTGCCAGCAGCCGCAGCCGGGGGGGCGGCGACGAGCAGTACTTC. This translates into CASSRSRGGGDEQYF.